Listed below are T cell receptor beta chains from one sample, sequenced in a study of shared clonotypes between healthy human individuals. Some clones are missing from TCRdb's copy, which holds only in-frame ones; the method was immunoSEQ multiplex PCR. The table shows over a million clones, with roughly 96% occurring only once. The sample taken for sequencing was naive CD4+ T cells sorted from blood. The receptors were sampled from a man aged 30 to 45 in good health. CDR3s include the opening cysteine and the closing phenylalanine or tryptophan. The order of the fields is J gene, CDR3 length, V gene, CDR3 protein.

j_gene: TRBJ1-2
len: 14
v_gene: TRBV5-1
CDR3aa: CASSFTGIMDGYTF

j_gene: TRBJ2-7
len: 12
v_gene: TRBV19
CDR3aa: CATGFGGYEQYF

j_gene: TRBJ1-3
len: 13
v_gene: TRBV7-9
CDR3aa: CASNPASGNTIYF

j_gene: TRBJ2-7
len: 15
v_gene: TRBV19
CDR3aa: CASSIGSGAPYEQYF

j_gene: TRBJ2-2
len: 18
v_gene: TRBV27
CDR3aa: CASSLSESRGLNTGELFF

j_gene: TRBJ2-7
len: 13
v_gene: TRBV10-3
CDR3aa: CAISELAVYEQYF

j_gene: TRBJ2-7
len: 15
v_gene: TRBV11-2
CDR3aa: CASSFGAGSSYEQYF

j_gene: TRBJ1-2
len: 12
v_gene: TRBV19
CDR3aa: CASRDSGYGYTF

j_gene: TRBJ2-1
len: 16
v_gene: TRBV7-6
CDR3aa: CASSPDPNTGYNEQFF

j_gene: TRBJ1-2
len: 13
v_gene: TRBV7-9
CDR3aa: CASSAPGSYGYTF

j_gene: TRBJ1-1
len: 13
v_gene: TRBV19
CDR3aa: CASSAYRDTEAFF

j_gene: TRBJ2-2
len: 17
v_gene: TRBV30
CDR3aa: CAWSPNAGVTNTGELFF

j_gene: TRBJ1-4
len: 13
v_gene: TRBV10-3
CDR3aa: CAIGASTNEKLFF

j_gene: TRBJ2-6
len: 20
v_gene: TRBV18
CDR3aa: CASSPLRTGGAHSGANVLTF

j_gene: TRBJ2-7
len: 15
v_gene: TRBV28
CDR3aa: CASSSPQGAIYEQYF

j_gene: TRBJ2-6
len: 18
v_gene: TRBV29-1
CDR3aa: CSVEKTPSEGDGANVLTF

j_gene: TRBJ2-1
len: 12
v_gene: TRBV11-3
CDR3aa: CASSLGARGQFF

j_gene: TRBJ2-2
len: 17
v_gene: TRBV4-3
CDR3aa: CASSQGLSGRENGELFF

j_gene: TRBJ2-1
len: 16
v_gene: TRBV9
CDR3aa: CASSVAPGSGRNEQFF

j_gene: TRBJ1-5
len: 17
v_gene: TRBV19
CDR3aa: CASSIRGGLGSNQPQHF

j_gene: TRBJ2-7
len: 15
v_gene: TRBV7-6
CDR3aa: CASSLETGPTYEQYF

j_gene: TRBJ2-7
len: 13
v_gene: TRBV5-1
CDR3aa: CASSPPGAYEQYF

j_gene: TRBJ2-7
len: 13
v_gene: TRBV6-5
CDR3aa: CASSFTGEAEQYF

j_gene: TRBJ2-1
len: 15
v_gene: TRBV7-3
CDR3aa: CASSLGPGTDNEQFF

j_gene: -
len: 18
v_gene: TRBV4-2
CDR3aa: CASSQASGSRASSYEQYF

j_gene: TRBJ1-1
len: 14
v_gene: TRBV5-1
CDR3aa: CASSSLVAGTEAFF

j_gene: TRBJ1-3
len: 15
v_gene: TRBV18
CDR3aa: CASSSTPQAGNTIYF

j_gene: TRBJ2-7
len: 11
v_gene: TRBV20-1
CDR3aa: CSATPAYEQYF

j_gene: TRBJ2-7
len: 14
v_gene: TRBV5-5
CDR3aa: CASSRQGDRYEQYF

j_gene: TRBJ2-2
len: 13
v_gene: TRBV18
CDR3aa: CASSPPRSGELFF

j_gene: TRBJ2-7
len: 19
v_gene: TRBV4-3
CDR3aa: CASSHPAGTSGRGPYEQYF

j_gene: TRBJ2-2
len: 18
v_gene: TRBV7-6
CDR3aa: CASSLGVRGSRRTGELFF

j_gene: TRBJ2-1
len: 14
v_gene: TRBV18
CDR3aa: CASSPLTGYNEQFF

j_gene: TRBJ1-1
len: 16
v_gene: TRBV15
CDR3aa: CATSRDRLGTGTEAFF

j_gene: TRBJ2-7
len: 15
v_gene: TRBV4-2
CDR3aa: CASSQEDREAYEQYF

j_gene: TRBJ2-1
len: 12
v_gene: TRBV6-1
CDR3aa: CASSWGRNEQFF

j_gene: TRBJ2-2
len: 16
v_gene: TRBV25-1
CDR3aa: CASSELAGQNTGELFF

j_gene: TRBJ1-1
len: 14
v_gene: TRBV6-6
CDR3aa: CASESLHMNTEAFF

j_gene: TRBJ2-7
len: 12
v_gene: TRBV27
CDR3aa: CASRQGQYEQYF

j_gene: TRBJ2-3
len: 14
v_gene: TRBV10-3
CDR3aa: CAIRPGQGTDTQYF